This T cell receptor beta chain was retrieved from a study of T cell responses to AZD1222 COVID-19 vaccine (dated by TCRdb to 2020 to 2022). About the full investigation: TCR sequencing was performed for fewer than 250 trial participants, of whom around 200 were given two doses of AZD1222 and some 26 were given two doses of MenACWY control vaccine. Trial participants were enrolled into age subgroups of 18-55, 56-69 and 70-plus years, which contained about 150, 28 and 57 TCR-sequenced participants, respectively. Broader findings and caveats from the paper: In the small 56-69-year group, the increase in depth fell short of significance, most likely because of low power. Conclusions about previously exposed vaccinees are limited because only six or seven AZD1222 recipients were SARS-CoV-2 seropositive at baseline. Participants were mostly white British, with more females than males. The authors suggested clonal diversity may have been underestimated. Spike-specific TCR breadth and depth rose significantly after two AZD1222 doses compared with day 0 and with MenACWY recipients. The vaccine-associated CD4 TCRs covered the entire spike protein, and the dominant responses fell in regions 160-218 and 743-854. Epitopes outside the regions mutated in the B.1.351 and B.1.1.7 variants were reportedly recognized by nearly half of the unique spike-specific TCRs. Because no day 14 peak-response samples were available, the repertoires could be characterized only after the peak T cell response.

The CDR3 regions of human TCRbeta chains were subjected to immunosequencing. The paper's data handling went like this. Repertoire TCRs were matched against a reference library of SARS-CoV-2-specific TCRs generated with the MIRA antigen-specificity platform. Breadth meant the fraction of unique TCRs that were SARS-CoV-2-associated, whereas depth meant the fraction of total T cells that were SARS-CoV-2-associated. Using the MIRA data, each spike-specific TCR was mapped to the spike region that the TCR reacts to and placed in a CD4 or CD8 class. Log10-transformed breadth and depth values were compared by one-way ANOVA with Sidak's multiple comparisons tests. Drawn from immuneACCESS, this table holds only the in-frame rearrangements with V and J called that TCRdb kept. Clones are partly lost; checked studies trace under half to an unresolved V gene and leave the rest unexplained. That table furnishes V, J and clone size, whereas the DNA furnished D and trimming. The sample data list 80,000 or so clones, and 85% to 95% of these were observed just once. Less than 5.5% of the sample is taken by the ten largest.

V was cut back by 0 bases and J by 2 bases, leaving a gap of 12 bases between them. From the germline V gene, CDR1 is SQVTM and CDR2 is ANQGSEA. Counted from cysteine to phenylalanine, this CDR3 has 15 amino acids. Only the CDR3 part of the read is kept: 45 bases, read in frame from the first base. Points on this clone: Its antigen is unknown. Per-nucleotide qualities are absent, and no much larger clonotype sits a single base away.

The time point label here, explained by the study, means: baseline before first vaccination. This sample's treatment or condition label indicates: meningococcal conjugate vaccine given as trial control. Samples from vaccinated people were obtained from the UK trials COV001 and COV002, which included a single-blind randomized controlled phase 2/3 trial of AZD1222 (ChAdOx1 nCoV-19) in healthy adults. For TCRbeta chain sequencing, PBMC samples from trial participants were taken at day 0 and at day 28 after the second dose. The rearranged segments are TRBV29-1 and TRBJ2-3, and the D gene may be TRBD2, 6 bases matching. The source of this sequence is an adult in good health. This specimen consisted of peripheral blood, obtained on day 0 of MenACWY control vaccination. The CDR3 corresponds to CSVEEGGAITDTQYF. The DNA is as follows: TGCAGCGTTGAAGAGGGGGGAGCGATCACAGATACGCAGTATTTT.